In this sample, the clone carrying this T cell receptor (beta chain) turned up many times. Its antigen remains unknown. This sample was included in a study of T cell repertoires in cytomegalovirus infection. In the study overall: Indicated by public TCR beta signatures were CMV infection and matching HLA type. Study-wide findings and caveats: In two of eight donors, the top clonotype was HLA-C-restricted CMV-specific.

Germline V gene sequence: CDR1 KGHDR, CDR2 SFDVKD. The CDR3 consists of 13 residues. The germline V and J ends were trimmed by 6 bases and 2 bases, with 6 bases remaining between them. TCRdb reanalysed the reads using MiXCR and keeps one entry per CDR3 protein. The sample includes approximately 250,000 distinct CDR3 sequences, approximately 7% of them seen just once. The V gene is TRBV24-1, the J gene TRBJ2-2; D ambiguous. The sequence came from a human donor in good health (CMV status not recorded). Some clones in this sample may be carry-over from other donors' samples. Sequencing was performed on PBMCs. CDR3 region: CATSNSNTGELFF. CDR3 sequence (DNA): TGTGCCACCAGTAACTCCAACACCGGGGAGCTGTTTTTT.